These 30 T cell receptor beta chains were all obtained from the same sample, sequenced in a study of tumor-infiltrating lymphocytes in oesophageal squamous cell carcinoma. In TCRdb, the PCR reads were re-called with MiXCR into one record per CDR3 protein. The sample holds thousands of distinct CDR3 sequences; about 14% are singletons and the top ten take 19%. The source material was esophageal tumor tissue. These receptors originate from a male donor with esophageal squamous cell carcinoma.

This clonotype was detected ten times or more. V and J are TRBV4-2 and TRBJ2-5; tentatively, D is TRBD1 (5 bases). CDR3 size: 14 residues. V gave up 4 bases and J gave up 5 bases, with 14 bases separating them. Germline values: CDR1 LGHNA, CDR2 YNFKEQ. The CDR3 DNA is TGTGCCAGCAGCCCCGGACATTCCCCGGAGACCCAGTACTTC. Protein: CASSPGHSPETQYF.

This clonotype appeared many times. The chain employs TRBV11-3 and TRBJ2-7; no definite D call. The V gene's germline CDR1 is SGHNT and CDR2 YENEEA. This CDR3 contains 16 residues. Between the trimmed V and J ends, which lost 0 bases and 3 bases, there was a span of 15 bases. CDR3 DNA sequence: TGTGCCAGCAGCTTAGATTTCAGGTGGACCCTCTACGAGCAGTACTTC. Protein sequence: CASSLDFRWTLYEQYF. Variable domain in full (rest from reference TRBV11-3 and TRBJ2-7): EAGVVQSPRYKIIEKKQPVAFWCNPISGHNTLYWYLQNLGQGPELLIRYENEEAVDDSQLPKDRFSAERLKGVDSTLKIQPAELGDSAVYLCASSLDFRWTLYEQYFGPGTRLTVT.

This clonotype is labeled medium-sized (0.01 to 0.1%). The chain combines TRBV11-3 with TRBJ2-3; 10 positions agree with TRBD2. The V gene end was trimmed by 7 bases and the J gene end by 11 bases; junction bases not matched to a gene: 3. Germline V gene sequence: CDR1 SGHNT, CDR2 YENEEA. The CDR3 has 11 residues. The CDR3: CASTAGGLQYF. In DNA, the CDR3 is TGTGCCAGCACAGCGGGGGGGTTGCAGTATTTT.

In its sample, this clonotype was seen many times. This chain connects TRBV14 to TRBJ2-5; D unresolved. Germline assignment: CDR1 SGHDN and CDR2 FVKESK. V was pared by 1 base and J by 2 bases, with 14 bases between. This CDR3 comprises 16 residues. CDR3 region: CASSQVASGWQETQYF. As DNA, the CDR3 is TGTGCCAGCAGCCAAGTCGCTAGTGGTTGGCAAGAGACCCAGTACTTC.

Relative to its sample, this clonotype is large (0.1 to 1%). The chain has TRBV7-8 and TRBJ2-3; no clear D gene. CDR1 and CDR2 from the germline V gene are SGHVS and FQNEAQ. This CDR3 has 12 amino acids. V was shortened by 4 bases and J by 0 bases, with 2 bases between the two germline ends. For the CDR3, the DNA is TGTGCCAGCAGCTCAAGCACAGATACGCAGTATTTT. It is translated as CASSSSTDTQYF.

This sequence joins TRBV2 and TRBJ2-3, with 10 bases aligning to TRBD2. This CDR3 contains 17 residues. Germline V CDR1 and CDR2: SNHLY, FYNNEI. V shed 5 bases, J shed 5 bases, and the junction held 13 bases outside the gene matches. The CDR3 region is CASSSEVLAGFQDTQYF. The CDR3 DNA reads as TGTGCCAGCAGTTCCGAGGTACTAGCGGGGTTTCAAGATACGCAGTATTTT. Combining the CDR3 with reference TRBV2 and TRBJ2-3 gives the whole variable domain EPEVTQTPSHQVTQMGQEVILRCVPISNHLYFYWYRQILGQKVEFLVSFYNNEISEKSEIFDDQFSVERPDGSNFTLKIRSTKLEDSAMYFCASSSEVLAGFQDTQYFGPGTRLTVL.

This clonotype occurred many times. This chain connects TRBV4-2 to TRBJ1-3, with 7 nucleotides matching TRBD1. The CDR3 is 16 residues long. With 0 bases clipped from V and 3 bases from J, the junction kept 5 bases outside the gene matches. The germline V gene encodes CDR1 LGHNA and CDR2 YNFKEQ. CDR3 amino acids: CASSQDYRGGGNTIYF. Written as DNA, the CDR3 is TGTGCCAGCAGCCAAGACTACAGGGGAGGTGGAAACACCATATATTTT.

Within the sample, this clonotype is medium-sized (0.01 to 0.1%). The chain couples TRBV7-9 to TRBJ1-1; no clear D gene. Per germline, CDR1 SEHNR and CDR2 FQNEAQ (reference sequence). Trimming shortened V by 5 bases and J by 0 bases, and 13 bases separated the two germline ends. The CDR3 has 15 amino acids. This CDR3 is CASSAKVQLNTEAFF. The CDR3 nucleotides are TGTGCCAGCAGCGCAAAGGTACAGCTGAACACTGAAGCTTTCTTT.

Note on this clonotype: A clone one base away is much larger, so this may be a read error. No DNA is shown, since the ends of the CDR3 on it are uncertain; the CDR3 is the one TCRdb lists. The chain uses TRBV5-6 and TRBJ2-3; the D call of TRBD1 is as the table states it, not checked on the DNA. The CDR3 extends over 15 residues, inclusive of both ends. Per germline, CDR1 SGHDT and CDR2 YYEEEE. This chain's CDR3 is CASSFGTGNTGELYF.

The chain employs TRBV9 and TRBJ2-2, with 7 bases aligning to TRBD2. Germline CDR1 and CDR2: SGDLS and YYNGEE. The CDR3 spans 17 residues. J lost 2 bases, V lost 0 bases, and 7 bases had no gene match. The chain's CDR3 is CASSVGVGGLNTGELFF. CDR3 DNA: TGTGCCAGCAGCGTAGGGGTGGGGGGACTAAACACCGGGGAGCTGTTTTTT.

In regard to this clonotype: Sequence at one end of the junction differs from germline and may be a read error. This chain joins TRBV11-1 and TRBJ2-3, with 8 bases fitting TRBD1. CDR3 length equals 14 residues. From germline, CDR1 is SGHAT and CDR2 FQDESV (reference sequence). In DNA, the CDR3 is TGTGCCAGCAGCACTGGACAGGGCGCAGATACGCAATACTTC. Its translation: CASSTGQGADTQYF.

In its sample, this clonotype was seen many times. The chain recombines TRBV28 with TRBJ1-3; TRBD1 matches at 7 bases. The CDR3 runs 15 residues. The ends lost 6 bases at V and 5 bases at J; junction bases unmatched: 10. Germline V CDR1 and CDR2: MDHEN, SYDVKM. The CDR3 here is CASSPGTAPRNTIYF. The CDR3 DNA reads TGTGCCAGCAGCCCAGGGACAGCCCCTAGAAACACCATATATTTT.

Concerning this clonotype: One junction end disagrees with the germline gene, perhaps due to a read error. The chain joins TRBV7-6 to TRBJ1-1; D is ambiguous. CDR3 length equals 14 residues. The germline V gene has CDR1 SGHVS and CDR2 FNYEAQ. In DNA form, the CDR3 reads TGTGCCAGCAGCCGCTCTCGGTCGACCACGGAAGGTTTCTTT. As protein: CASSRSRSTTEGFF.

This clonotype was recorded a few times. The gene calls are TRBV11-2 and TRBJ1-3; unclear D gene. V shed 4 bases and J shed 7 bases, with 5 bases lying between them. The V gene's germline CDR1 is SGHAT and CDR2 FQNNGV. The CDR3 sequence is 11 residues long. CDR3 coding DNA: TGTGCCAGCAGCTCCGGTAACACCATATATTTT. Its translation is CASSSGNTIYF.

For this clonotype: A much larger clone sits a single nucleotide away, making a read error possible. The CDR3 DNA is TGTGCCAGTAGCCACCCCGGGGGAGTCATCTACGAGCAGTTCTTC. Its translation: CASSHPGGVIYEQFF. The chain combines TRBV19 with TRBJ2-1; D perhaps matches TRBD2 (6 bases). Trimming removed 6 bases from V and 10 bases from J, with 22 bases in between. Germline V gene data show CDR1 as LNHDA and CDR2 as SQIVND (reference sequence). The length of the CDR3 is 15 residues. Together with reference TRBV19 and TRBJ2-1, the CDR3 gives the full variable domain: DGGITQSPKYLFRKEGQNVTLSCEQNLNHDAMYWYRQDPGQGLRLIYYSQIVNDFQKGDIAEGYSVSREKKESFPLTVTSAQKNPTAFYLCASSHPGGVIYEQFFGPGTRLTVL.

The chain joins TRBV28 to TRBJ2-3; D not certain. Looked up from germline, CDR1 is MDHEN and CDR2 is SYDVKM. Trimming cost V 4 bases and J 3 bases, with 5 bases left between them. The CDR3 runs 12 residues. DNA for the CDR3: TGTGCCAGCAGTTCGGGTACAGATACGCAGTATTTT. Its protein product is CASSSGTDTQYF.

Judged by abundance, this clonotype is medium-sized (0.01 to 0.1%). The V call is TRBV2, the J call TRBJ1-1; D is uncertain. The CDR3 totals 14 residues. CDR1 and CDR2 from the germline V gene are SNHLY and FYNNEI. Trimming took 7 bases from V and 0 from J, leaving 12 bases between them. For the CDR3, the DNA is TGTGCCAGCATTGGTTGGGAAGTGAACACTGAAGCTTTCTTT. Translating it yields CASIGWEVNTEAFF.

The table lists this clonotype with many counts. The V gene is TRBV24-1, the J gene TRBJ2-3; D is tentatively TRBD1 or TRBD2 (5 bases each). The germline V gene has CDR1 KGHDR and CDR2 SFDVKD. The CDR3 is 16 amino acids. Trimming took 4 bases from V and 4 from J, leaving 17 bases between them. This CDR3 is CATSEPDRYGADTQYF. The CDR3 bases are TGTGCCACCAGTGAACCTGACAGATACGGGGCAGATACGCAGTATTTT.

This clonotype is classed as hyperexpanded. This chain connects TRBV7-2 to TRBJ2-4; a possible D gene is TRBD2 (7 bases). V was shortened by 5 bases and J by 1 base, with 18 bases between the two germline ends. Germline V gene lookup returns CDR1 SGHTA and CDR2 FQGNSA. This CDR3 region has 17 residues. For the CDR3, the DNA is TGTGCCAGCAGCAAGTTTAGGCGGGGGCTCGCCAAAAACATTCAGTACTTC. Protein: CASSKFRRGLAKNIQYF.

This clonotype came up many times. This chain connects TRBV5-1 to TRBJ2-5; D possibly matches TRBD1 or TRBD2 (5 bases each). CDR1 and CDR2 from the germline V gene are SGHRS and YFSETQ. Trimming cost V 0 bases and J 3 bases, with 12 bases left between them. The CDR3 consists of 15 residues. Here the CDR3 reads CASSLGGTKEETQYF. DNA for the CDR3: TGCGCCAGCAGCTTGGGTGGGACCAAAGAAGAGACCCAGTACTTC.

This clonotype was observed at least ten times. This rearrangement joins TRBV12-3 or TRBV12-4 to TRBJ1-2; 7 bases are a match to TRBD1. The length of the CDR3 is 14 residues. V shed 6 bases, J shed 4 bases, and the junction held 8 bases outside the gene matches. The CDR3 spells CASSWGWDSYGYTF. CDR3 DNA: TGTGCCAGCAGCTGGGGGTGGGACAGCTATGGCTACACCTTC.

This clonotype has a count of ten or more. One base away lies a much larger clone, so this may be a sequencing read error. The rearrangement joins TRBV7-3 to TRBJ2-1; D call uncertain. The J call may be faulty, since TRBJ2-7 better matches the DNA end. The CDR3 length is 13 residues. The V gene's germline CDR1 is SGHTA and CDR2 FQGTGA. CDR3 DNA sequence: TGTGCCAGCAGCCCGACTCGTTACAATGAGCAGTACTTC. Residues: CASSPTRYNEQYF.

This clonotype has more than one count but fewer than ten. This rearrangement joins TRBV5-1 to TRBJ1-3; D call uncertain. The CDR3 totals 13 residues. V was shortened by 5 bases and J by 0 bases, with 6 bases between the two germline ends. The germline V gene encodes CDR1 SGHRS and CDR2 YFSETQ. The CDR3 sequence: CASSTGSGNTIYF. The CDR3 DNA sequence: TGCGCCAGCAGTACGGGCTCTGGAAACACCATATATTTT.

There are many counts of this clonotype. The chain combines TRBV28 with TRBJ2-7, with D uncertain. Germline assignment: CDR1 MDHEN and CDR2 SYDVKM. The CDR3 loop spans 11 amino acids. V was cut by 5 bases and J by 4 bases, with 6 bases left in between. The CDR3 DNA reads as TGTGCCAGCAGTAGACTGTACGAGCAGTACTTC. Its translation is CASSRLYEQYF.

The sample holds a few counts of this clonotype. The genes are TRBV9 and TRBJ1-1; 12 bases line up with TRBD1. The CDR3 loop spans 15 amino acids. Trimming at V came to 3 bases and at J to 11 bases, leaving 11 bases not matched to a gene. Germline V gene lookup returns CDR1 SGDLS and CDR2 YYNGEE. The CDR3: CASSEGTGGGEVAFF. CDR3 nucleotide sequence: TGTGCCAGCAGCGAGGGGACAGGGGGCGGGGAAGTGGCTTTCTTT. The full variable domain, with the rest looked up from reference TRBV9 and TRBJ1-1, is DSGVTQTPKHLITATGQRVTLRCSPRSGDLSVYWYQQSLDQGLQFLIQYYNGEERAKGNILERFSAQQFPDLHSELNLSSLELGDSALYFCASSEGTGGGEVAFFGQGTRLTVV.

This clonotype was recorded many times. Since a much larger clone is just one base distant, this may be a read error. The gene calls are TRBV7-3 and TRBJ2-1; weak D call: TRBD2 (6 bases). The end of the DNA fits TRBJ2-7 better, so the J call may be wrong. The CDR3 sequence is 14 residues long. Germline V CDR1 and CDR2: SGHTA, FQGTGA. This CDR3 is CASSGGASLSEQYF. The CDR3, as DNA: TGTGCCAGCAGCGGAGGGGCTAGCCTTAGTGAGCAGTACTTC.

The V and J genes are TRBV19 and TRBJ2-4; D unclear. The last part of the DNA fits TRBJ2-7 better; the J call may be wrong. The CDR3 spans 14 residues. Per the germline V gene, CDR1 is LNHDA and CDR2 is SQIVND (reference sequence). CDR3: CASSIEATVYEQYF. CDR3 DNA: TGTGCCAGTAGTATAGAAGCGACGGTCTACGAGCAGTACTTC.

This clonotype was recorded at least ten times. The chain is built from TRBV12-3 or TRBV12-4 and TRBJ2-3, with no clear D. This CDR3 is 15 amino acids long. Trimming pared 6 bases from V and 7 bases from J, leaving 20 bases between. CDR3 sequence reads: CASRLLILRRYTQYF. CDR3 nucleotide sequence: TGTGCCAGCAGACTTCTCATTCTTAGGCGGTATACGCAGTATTTT.

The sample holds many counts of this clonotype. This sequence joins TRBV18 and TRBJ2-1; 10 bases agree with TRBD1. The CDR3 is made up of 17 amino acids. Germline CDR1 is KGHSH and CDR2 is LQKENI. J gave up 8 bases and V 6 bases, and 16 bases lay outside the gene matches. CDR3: CASSNNRQGAMFHEQFF. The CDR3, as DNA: TGTGCCAGCTCCAATAACCGACAGGGGGCAATGTTCCATGAGCAGTTCTTC.

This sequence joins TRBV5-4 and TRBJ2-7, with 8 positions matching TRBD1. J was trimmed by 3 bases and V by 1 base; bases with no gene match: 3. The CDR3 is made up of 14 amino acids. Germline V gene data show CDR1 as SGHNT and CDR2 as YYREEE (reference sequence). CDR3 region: CASSLQGALYEQYF. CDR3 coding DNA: TGTGCCAGCAGCTTGCAGGGGGCCCTCTACGAGCAGTACTTC.